The sequence of this T cell receptor beta chain was determined in a study of cytomegalovirus exposure and HLA in healthy donors. PCR primers comprised 60 Vbeta and 13 Jbeta primers. The data were produced by immunoSEQ multiplex PCR, yet TCRdb's version contains in-frame clones alone and is incomplete. The profile shows 90,000 to 110,000 clones, around 81% of them singletons. The CDR3 has 16 residues. Germline V gene lookup returns CDR1 LNHDA and CDR2 SQIVND (reference sequence). J gave up 1 base and V 6 bases, and 7 bases lay outside the gene matches. The sequenced material came from PBMCs. The origin of this receptor is a woman aged 25 to 39 in good health and CMV-seronegative. The chain carries TRBV19 and TRBJ2-3; 10 bases align to TRBD1. CDR3 sequence: CASRERDRGGTDTQYF. The DNA of the CDR3 is TGTGCCAGTAGGGAGAGGGACAGGGGAGGCACAGATACGCAGTATTTT. Filled out from reference TRBV19 and TRBJ2-3, the complete variable domain reads DGGITQSPKYLFRKEGQNVTLSCEQNLNHDAMYWYRQDPGQGLRLIYYSQIVNDFQKGDIAEGYSVSREKKESFPLTVTSAQKNPTAFYLCASRERDRGGTDTQYFGPGTRLTVL.